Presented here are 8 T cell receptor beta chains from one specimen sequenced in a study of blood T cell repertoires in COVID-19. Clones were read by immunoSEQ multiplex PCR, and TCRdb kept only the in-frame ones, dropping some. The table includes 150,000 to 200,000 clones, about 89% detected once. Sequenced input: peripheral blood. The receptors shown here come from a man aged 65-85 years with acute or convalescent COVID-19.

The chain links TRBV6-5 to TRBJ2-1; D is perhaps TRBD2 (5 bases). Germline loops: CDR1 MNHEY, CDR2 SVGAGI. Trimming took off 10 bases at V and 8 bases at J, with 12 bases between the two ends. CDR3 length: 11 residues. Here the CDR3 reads CAIRLGDEQFF. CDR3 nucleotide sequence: TGTGCCATCCGACTCGGGGATGAGCAGTTCTTC.

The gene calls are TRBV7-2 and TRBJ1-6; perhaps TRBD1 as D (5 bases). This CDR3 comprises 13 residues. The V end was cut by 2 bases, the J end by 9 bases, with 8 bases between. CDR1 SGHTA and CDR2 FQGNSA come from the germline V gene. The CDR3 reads CASSLPGGSPLHF. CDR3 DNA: TGTGCCAGCAGCTTACCGGGGGGTTCACCCCTCCACTTT.

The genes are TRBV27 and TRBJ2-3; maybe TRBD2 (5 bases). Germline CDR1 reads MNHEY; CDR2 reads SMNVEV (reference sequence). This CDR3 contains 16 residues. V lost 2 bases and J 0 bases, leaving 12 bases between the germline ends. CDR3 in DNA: TGTGCCAGCAGTTTACACGAGCGGCCTAGCACAGATACGCAGTATTTT. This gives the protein CASSLHERPSTDTQYF.

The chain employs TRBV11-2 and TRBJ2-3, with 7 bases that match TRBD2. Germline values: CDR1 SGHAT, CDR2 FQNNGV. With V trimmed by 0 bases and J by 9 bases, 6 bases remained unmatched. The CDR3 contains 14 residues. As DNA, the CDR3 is TGTGCCAGCAGCTTAGATGGGGGGGTGGAAACGCAGTATTTT. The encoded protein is CASSLDGGVETQYF. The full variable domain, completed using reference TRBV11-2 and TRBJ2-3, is EAGVAQSPRYKIIEKRQSVAFWCNPISGHATLYWYQQILGQGPKLLIQFQNNGVVDDSQLPKDRFSAERLKGVDSTLKIQPAKLEDSAVYLCASSLDGGVETQYFGPGTRLTVL.

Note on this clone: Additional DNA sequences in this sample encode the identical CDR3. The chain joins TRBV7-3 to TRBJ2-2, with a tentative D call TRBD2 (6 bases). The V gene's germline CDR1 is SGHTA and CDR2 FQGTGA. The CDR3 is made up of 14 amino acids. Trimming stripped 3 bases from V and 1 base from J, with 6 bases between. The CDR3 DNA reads TGTGCCAGCAGCTTGGGACTGAACACCGGGGAGCTGTTTTTT. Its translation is CASSLGLNTGELFF. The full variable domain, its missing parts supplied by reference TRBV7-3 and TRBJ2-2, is GAGVSQTPSNKVTEKGKYVELRCDPISGHTALYWYRQSLGQGPEFLIYFQGTGAADDSGLPNDRFFAVRPEGSVSTLKIQRTERGDSAVYLCASSLGLNTGELFFGEGSRLTVL.

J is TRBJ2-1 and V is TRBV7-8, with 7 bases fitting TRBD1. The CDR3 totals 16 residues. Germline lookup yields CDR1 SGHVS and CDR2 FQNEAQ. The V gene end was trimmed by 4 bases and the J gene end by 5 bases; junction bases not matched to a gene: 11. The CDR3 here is CASSYRGGPTNNEQFF. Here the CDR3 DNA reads TGTGCCAGCAGCTACAGGGGTGGGCCCACGAACAATGAGCAGTTCTTC.

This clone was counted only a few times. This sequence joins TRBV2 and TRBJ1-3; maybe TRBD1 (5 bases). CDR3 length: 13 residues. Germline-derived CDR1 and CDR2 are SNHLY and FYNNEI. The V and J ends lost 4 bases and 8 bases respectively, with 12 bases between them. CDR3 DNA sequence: TGTGCCAGCAGTGGACAGTCTCGGGACACCATATATTTT. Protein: CASSGQSRDTIYF.

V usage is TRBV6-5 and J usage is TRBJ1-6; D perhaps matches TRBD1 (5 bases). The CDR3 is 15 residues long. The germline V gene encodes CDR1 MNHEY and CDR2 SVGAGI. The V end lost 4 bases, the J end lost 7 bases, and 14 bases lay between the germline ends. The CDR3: CASSWTQVGNSPLHF. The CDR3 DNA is TGTGCCAGCAGTTGGACACAGGTGGGAAATTCACCCCTCCACTTT.